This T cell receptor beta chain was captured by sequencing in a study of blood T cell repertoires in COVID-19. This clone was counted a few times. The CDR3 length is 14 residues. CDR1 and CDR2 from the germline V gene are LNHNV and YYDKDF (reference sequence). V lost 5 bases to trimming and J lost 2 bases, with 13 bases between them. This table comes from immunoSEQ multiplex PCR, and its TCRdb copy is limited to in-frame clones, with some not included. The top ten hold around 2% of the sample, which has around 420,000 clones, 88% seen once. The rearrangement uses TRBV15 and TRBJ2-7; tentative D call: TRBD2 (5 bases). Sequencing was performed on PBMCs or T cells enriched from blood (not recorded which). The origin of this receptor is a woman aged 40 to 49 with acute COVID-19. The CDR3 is CATSPRALAYEQYF. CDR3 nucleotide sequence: TGTGCCACCAGCCCGCGGGCCCTAGCCTACGAGCAGTACTTC.